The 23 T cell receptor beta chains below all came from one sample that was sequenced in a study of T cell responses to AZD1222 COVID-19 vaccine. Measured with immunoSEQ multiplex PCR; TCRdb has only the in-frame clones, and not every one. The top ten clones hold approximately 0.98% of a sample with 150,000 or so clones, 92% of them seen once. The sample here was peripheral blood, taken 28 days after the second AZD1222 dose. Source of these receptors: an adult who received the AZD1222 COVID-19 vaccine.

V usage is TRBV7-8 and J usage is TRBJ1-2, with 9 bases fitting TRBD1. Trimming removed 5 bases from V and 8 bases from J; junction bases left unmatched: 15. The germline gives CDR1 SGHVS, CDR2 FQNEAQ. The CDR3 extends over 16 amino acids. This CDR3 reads CASSLGTGLEGDGYTF. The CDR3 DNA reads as TGTGCCAGCAGCCTCGGGACAGGGTTAGAAGGTGACGGCTACACCTTC. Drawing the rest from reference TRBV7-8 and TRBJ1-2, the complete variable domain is GAGVSQSPRYKVAKRGQDVALRCDPISGHVSLFWYQQALGQGPEFLTYFQNEAQLDKSGLPSDRFFAERPEGSVSTLKIQRTQQEDSAVYLCASSLGTGLEGDGYTFGSGTRLTVV.

This CDR3 reads CASSIQGGNQPQHF. CDR3 nucleotides: TGTGCCAGCAGTATTCAGGGTGGCAATCAGCCCCAGCATTTT. This chain links TRBV6-5 with TRBJ1-5; maybe TRBD1 (5 bases). Germline V lookup: CDR1 MNHEY, CDR2 SVGAGI. The CDR3 totals 14 residues. Trimming pared 5 bases from V and 2 bases from J, leaving 10 bases between.

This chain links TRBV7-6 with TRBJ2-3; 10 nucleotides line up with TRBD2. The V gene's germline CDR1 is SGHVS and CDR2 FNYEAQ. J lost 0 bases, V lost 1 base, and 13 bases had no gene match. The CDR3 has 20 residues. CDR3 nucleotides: TGTGCCAGCAGCTTAGTGCTAGCGGGGGCCGCTGGTCCTAGCACAGATACGCAGTATTTT. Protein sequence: CASSLVLAGAAGPSTDTQYF.

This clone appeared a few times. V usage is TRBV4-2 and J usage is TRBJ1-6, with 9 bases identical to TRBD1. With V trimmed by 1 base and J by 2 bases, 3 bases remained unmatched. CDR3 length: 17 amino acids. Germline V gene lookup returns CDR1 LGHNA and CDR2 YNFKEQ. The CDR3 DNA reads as TGTGCCAGCAGCCAAGGACAGGGGGGAACCTATAATTCACCCCTCCACTTT. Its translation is CASSQGQGGTYNSPLHF.

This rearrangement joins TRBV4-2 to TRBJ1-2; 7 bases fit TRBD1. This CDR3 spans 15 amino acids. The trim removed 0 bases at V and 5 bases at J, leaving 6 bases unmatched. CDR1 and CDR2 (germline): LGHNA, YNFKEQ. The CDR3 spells CASSQEFAGGYGYTF. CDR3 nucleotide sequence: TGTGCCAGCAGCCAAGAGTTCGCAGGGGGGTATGGCTACACCTTC.

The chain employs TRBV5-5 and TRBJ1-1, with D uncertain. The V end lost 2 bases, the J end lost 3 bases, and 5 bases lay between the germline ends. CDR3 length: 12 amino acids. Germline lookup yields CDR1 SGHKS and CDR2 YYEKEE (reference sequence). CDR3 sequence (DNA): TGTGCCAGCAGCTTAACTTACACTGAAGCTTTCTTT. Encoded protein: CASSLTYTEAFF.

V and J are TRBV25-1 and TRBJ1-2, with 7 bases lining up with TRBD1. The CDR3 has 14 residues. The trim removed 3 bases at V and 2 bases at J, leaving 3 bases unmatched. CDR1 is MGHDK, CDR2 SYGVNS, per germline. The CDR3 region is CASSEGQYNYGYTF. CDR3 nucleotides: TGTGCCAGCAGTGAGGGACAGTACAACTATGGCTACACCTTC.

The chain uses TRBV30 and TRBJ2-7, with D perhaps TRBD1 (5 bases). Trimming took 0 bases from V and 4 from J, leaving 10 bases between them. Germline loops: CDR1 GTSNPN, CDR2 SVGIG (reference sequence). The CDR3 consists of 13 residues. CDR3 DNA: TGTGCCTGGAGTGTAGGGGATGGGTACGAGCAGTACTTC. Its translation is CAWSVGDGYEQYF.

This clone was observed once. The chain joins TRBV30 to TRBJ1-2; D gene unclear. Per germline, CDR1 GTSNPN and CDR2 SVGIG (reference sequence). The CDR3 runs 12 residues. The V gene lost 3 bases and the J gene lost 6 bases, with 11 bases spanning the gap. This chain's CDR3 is CAWRTFLDGYTF. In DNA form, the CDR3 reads TGTGCCTGGAGGACTTTTCTTGATGGCTACACCTTC.

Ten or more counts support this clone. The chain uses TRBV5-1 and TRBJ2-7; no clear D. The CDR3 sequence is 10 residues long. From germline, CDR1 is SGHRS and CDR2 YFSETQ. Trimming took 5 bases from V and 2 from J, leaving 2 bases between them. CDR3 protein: CASRPYEQYF. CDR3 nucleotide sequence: TGCGCCAGCAGGCCCTACGAGCAGTACTTC.

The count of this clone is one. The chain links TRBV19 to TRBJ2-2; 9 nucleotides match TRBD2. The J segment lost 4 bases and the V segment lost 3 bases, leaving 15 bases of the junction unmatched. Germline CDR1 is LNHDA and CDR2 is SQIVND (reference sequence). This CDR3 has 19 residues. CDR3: CASSMGPWVAGDLTGELFF. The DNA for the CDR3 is TGTGCCAGTAGTATGGGCCCGTGGGTAGCGGGGGACCTCACCGGGGAGCTGTTTTTT.

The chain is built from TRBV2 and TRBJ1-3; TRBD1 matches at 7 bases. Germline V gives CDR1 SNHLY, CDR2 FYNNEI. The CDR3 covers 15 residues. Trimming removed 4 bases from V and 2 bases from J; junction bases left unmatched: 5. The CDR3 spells CASSAGQAAGNTIYF. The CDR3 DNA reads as TGTGCCAGCAGTGCCGGACAGGCAGCTGGAAACACCATATATTTT.

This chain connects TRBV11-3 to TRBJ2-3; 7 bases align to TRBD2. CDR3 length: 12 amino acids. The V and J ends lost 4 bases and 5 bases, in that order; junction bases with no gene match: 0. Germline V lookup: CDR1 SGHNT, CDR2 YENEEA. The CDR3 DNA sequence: TGTGCCAGCAGCTCGGGGGGAGATACGCAGTATTTT. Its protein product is CASSSGGDTQYF.

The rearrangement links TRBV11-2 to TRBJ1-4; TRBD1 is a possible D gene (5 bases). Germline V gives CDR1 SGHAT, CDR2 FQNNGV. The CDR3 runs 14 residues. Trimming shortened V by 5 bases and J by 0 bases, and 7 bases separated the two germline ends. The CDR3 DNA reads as TGTGCCAGCAGCCTGACAGCAACTAATGAAAAACTGTTTTTT. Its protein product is CASSLTATNEKLFF. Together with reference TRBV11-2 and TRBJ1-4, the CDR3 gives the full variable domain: EAGVAQSPRYKIIEKRQSVAFWCNPISGHATLYWYQQILGQGPKLLIQFQNNGVVDDSQLPKDRFSAERLKGVDSTLKIQPAKLEDSAVYLCASSLTATNEKLFFGSGTQLSVL.

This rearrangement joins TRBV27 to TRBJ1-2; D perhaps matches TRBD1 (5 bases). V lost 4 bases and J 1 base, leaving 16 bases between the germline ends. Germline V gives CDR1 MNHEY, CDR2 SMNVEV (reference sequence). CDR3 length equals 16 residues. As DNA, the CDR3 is TGTGCCAGCAGTTCTGCTCTTAGAGGGGATAACTATGGCTACACCTTC. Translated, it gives CASSSALRGDNYGYTF.

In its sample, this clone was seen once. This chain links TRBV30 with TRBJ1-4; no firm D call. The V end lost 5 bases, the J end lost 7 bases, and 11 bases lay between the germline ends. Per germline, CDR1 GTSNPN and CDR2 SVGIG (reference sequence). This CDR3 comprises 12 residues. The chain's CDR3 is CAWEKDGEKLFF. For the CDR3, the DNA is TGTGCCTGGGAGAAGGACGGTGAAAAACTGTTTTTT.

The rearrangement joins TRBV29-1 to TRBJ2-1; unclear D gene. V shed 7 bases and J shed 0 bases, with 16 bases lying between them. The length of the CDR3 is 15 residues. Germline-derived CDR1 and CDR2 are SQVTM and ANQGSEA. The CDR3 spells CSAPRSPSSYNEQFF. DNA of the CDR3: TGCAGCGCTCCGAGGTCGCCGAGCTCCTACAATGAGCAGTTCTTC.

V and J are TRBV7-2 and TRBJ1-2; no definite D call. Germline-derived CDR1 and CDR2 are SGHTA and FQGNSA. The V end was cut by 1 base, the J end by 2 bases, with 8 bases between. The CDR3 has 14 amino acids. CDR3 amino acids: CASSLGGVNYGYTF. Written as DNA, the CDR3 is TGTGCCAGCAGCTTAGGTGGGGTGAACTATGGCTACACCTTC.

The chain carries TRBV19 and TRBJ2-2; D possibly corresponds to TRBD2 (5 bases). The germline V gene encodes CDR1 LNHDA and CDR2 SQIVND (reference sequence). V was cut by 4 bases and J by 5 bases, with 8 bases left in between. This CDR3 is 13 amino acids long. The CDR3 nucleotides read TGTGCCAGTAGTACCGGGAAAACCGGGGAGCTGTTTTTT. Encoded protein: CASSTGKTGELFF.

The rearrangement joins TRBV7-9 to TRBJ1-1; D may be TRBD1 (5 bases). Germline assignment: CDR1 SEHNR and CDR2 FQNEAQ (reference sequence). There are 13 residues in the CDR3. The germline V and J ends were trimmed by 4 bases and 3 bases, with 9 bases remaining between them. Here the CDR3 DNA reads TGTGCCAGCAGCTGGGGGAGGGACACTGAAGCTTTCTTT. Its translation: CASSWGRDTEAFF. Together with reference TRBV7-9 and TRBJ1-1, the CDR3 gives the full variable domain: DTGVSQNPRHKITKRGQNVTFRCDPISEHNRLYWYRQTLGQGPEFLTYFQNEAQLEKSRLLSDRFSAERPKGSFSTLEIQRTEQGDSAMYLCASSWGRDTEAFFGQGTRLTVV.

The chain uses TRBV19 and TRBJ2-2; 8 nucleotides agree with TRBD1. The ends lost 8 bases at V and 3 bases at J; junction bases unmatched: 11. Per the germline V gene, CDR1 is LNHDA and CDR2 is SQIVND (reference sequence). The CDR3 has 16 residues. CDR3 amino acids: CASVGTGSSYTGELFF. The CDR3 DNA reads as TGTGCCAGTGTAGGGACAGGTTCTTCCTACACCGGGGAGCTGTTTTTT.

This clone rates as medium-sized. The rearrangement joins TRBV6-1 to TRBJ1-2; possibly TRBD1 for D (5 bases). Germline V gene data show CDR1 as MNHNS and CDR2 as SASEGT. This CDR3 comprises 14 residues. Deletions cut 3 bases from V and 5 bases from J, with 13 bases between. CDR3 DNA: TGTGCCAGCAGTGATCTGGGGGGACGGTATGGCTACACCTTC. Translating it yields CASSDLGGRYGYTF.

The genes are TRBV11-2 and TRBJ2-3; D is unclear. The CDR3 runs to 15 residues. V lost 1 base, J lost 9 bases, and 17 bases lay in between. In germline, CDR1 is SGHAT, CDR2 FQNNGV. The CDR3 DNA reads TGTGCCAGCAGCTTAGGTATAGACCCGGTCCTAACGCAGTATTTT. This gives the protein CASSLGIDPVLTQYF.